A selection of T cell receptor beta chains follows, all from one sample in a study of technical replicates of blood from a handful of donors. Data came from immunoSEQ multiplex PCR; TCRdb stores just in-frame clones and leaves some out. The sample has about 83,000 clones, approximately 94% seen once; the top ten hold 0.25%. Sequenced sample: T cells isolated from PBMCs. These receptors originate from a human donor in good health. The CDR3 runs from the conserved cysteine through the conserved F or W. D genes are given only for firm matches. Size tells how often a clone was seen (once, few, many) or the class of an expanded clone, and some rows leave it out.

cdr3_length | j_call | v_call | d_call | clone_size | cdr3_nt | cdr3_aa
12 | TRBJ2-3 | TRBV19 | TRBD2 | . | TGTGCCAGTCTAGCGGACACAGATACGCAGTATTTT | CASLADTDTQYF
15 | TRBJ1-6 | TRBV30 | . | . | TGTGCCTGGACTCCGGGGAGCTCCTATAATTCACCCCTCCACTTT | CAWTPGSSYNSPLHF
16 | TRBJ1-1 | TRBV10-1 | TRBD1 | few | TGCGCCAGCAGTCCCTCACTTGAGGGGGCCGGCACTGAAGCTTTCTTT | CASSPSLEGAGTEAFF
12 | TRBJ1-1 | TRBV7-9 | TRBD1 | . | TGTGCCAGCAGCTTAGGCTCAGGGGGGGCTTTCTTT | CASSLGSGGAFF
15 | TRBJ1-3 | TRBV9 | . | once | TGTGCCAGCAGCCCTTTGGACAGAATCGAAGACACCATATATTTT | CASSPLDRIEDTIYF
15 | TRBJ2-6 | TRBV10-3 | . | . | TGTGCCATCAGTGAGAAGCGCTCTGGGGCCAACGTCCTGACTTTC | CAISEKRSGANVLTF
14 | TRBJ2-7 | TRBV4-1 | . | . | TGCGCCAGCAGCCACCCGGGAGACGGGTACGAGCAGTACTTC | CASSHPGDGYEQYF
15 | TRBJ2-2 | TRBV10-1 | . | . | TGCGCCAAAGGGGATGGCAGGGGAAACACCGGGGAGCTGTTTTTT | CAKGDGRGNTGELFF
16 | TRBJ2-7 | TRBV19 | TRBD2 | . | TGTGCCAGGAAGAGAAGCGGGAATGGGATCGCCTACGAGCAGTACTTC | CARKRSGNGIAYEQYF
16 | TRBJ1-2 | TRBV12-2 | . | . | TGTGCAAGTCGCTTACCCGGACAGGGGTTTAACTATGGCTACACCTTC | CASRLPGQGFNYGYTF
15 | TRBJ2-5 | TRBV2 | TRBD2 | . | TGTGCCAGCGCCGGGCCAGCGGGAGGGCCAGAGACCCAGTACTTC | CASAGPAGGPETQYF
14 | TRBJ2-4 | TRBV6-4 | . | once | TGTGCCAGCAGTGAGGAGTCTCCGGGTTTCGTTCAGTACTTC | CASSEESPGFVQYF
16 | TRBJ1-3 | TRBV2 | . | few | TGTGCCAGCCGAGGGGTGGGGGCCAGCTCTGGAAACACCATATATTTT | CASRGVGASSGNTIYF
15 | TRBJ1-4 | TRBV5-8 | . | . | TGTGCCAGCAGCCCCGAAACAGCAAATAATGAAAAACTGTTTTTT | CASSPETANNEKLFF
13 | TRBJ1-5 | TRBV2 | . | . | TGTGCCAGCAGTGATCAGGGGAATCAGCCCCAGCATTTT | CASSDQGNQPQHF
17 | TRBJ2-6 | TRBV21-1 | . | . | TGTGCCAGCAGCTGGGACAGGGGACCCTCTGGGGCCAACGTCCTGACTTTC | CASSWDRGPSGANVLTF
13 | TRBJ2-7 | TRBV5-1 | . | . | TGCGCCAGCACCGGGGTGAGCTCCTACGAGCAGTACTTC | CASTGVSSYEQYF
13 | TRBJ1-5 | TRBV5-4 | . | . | TGTGCCAGCAGCTCAGATATTGATCAGCCCCAGCATTTT | CASSSDIDQPQHF
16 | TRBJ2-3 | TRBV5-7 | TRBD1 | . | TGTGCCAGCAGCTCGAGGGGAGACAGGGCCACAGATACGCAGTATTTT | CASSSRGDRATDTQYF
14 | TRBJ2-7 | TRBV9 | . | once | TGTGCCAGCAGCGTAGAGGGGGATTCCTACGAGCAGTACTTC | CASSVEGDSYEQYF
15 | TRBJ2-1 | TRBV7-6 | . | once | TGTGCCAGCAGCTTAGTTGGGGGCCTCGGGGATGAGCAGTTCTTC | CASSLVGGLGDEQFF
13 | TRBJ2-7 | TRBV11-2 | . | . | TGTGCTAGCAGCTTCCAGGGGTCCTACGAGCAGTACTTC | CASSFQGSYEQYF
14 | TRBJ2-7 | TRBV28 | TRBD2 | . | TGTGCCAGCAGGGGGACTAGCCGCCGCTACGAGCAGTACTTC | CASRGTSRRYEQYF
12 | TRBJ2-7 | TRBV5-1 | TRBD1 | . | TGCGCCAGCGGAAAGACAGGGTTCGAGCAGTACTTC | CASGKTGFEQYF
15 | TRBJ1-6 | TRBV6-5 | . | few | TGTGCCACCCAAAAGACTCCCGGGGGAGTATCACCCCTCCACTTT | CATQKTPGGVSPLHF
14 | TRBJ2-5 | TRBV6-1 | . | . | TGTGCCAGCAGACTATCAAGGTCCATCGAGACCCAGTACTTC | CASRLSRSIETQYF
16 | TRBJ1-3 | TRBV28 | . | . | TGTGCCAGCAGTACTACACCGATGGACTCTGGAAACACCATATATTTT | CASSTTPMDSGNTIYF
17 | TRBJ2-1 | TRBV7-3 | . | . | TGTGCCAGCAGCCCCCGCTCTCCGGAGAGCTCCTACAATGAGCAGTTCTTC | CASSPRSPESSYNEQFF
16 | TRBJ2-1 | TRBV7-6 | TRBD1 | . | TGTGCCAGCAGCTTTGATTTTGGGACAGGGAATAATGAGCAGTTCTTC | CASSFDFGTGNNEQFF
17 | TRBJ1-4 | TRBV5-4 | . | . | TGTGCCAGCAGCTTGTTAGTCGGGGGGCCGACTAATGAAAAACTGTTTTTT | CASSLLVGGPTNEKLFF
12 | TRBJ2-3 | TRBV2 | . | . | TGTGCCCGGCGGCTACAATCAGATACGCAGTATTTT | CARRLQSDTQYF
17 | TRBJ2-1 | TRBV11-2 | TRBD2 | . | TGTGCCAGCAGCTTAGCGTTGGTCGGGGGGTCCTACAATGAGCAGTTCTTC | CASSLALVGGSYNEQFF
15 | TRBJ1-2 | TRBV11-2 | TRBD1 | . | TGTGCCAGCAGCTTAGCACGAACAGGGGGCGGCGGCTACACCTTC | CASSLARTGGGGYTF